This T cell receptor (beta chain) was identified during a study of shared clonotypes between healthy human individuals (TCRdb year 2020). Background for the entire study: The cohort comprised a couple of women and a few men aged 18 to 49 years. Per donor, three plates each were used for CD4 naive and CD4 memory, two for CD8 naive, and one for CD8 memory. To estimate repertoire size and how much clonotype sharing occurs between individuals, the study deeply sequenced the blood TCR repertoires of about 5 healthy adults. Libraries were prepared and TCR repertoires were sequenced by different laboratories using diverse techniques, in order to increase sequencing depth and limit assay-specific biases. Each donor's leukapheresis produced roughly between roughly 0.94 and 9.5 billion PBMCs.

CDR1 and CDR2, looked up from the germline V gene (reference sequence), are SGHKS and YYEKEE. The CDR3 sequence holds 15 residues, the cysteine and phenylalanine included. Only the CDR3 part of the read is kept: 45 bases, read in frame from the first base. V is pruned by 2 bases and J by 5 bases, leaving 8 bases of the junction without a gene match. Using the deep immunoSEQ assay, multiplex PCR amplified TCR CDR3 regions from genomic DNA. Extracted genomic DNA from each cell subset was spread evenly across all wells of several immunoSEQ 96-well plates, with each plate serving as a replicate. For sorted subsets, 200 to 250 ng genomic DNA, equal to tens of thousands of T cell genomes, was loaded into each replicate PCR. The purified libraries were quantified using a Qubit 3.0 fluorometer, sized with a Bioanalyzer 2100, and then quantified again using the KAPA Library Quantification kit. Every immunoSEQ 96-well plate was sequenced on a separate single-read 150-cycle Illumina NextSeq 550 flow cell. In the paper's pipeline: Because the immunoSEQ output included only junctional sequences and no quality scores, the filtering could not be the same as the filtering used for full-length reads. Sequences were annotated with PyIR, a Python wrapper for IgBLAST v1.9, and V/J genes and CDR3 were assigned using IMGT germline references. Reads were removed for weak V/J assignments (E-value above 1e-6), missing CDR3, stop codons, out-of-frame junctions, or ambiguous translated residues. V3J clonotypes were defined as sequences sharing the same inferred V gene, J gene, and CDR3 amino acid sequence. To compute the percentage overlap between repertoires, the number of shared unique clonotypes was divided by the size of the smaller repertoire. RTK rarefaction, the Chao1 estimator, and Recon v2.1 estimates of unobserved clonotypes were used to assess repertoire richness. OLGA was used to compute generation probabilities for all TCRbeta clonotypes that the gDNA method yielded from a few donors. Not all clones reach the TCRdb copy of this immuneACCESS table, which keeps in-frame sequences only. Checked studies attribute under half of the gap to unresolved V genes and leave the rest unexplained. The V and J calls and clone size come from that table; D and trimming were worked out from the DNA. The sample includes over a million clones, with approximately 98.5% observed a single time. Around 0.33% of the sample rests with the top ten.

Comments on this clone: Its target antigen remains unknown. Base qualities are not at hand, and no much larger clone is one base apart.

Here is what the overall study found, with its caveats: Only blood was sampled, and tissue TCR repertoires likely differ from those in blood. Clonotypes shared by all four sorted-subset donors showed higher generation probabilities than non-shared clonotypes. Naive subsets generally had larger estimated clonotype richness than memory subsets. Sharing across a few donors was observed for about 5% of naive CD4, less than 4% of naive CD8, 2% to 2.5% of memory CD4, and roughly 0.4% of memory CD8 clonotypes. Pairwise subsampling led to the expectation that sequencing depth would affect the degree of clonotype sharing among donors. Even with the large sequencing depth, rarefaction of the sorted-subset datasets indicated that sequencing was incomplete. The small number of donors limited the genetic and exposure-history diversity represented.

Donors were healthy HIV-negative adults with no recently reported acute infections or vaccinations. Every donor was a Caucasian adult living in Nashville, Tennessee, USA. Magnetic negative selection was used to enrich CD4+ T cells, after which naive cells were positively selected on CD45RA and the negative fraction became the memory subset. After blood collection by leukapheresis, PBMCs were isolated using Ficoll-Histopaque density gradient centrifugation and then cryopreserved in the vapor phase of liquid nitrogen. Analytical flow cytometry was used to check the purity and quantity of each magnetically sorted T cell population. Genomic DNA was isolated from each sorted fraction and quantified by UV absorbance on a Nanodrop 2000c.

This TCR derives from a man under 40 in good health. The sample was naive CD4+ T cells sorted from blood. Interpreted using the paper, the cell subset or site label stands for: CD45RA+ positively selected. The chain was built from TRBV5-5 and TRBJ1-1; a stretch of 8 junction bases matches TRBD1. The CDR3 loop reads CASSFTGGLDTEAFF. The DNA reads TGTGCCAGCAGCTTTACAGGGGGTTTAGATACTGAAGCTTTCTTT.